The entry that follows covers one T cell receptor beta chain sequence. This specimen comes from a study of T cells after somatic rescue of genetic block. Only in-frame clones appear in the TCRdb table, and some are missing; sequencing was by immunoSEQ multiplex PCR. Among 15,000 or so clones listed, approximately 70% were seen once. Trimming pared 4 bases from V and 1 base from J, leaving 11 bases between. Germline assignment: CDR1 MNHNY and CDR2 SVGAGI (reference sequence). This CDR3 contains 15 residues. The material sequenced was peripheral blood mononuclear cells (PBMCs). This TCR was sampled from a man between 18 and 29 years old. This chain joins TRBV6-6 and TRBJ1-5; D is possibly TRBD1 (5 bases). CDR3: CASSLGGGSNQPQHF. CDR3 in DNA: TGTGCCAGCAGTTTGGGCGGGGGGAGCAATCAGCCCCAGCATTTT.